The 18 T cell receptor beta chains reported below all come from one sample, sequenced in a study of cytomegalovirus exposure and HLA in healthy donors (dated by TCRdb to between 2016 and 2019). Libraries were built with the immunoSEQ multiplex PCR assay. Not all clones reach the TCRdb copy of this immuneACCESS table, which keeps in-frame sequences only. Checked studies attribute under half of the gap to unresolved V genes and leave the rest unexplained. The sample table lists around 250,000 clones, about 90% of them with a count of one. 0.37% of the sample is held by the ten biggest clonotypes. The sequencing input was PBMCs. These receptor sequences come from a woman younger than 30 in good health and CMV-seronegative.

The gene calls are TRBV5-4 and TRBJ1-4; the D gene is possibly TRBD1 (5 bases). In germline, CDR1 is SGHNT, CDR2 YYREEE (reference sequence). The CDR3 is 16 residues long. V dropped 0 bases and J dropped 0 bases, with 9 bases sitting between them. This CDR3 reads CASSLGGGATNEKLFF. The CDR3 DNA follows: TGTGCCAGCAGCTTGGGGGGGGGAGCAACTAATGAAAAACTGTTTTTT.

This clone was found once. Sequence at one end of the junction differs from germline and may be a read error. This chain joins TRBV28 and TRBJ1-5, with TRBD1 as a possible D gene (5 bases). The CDR3 sequence is 14 residues long. The germline CDR1 and CDR2 sequences are MDHEN and SYDVKM. The CDR3 DNA reads as TGTGCCAGCAGCTTATTCGGGGGAGTAAGGCCCCAGCATTTT. Its protein is CASSLFGGVRPQHF.

V is TRBV27 and J is TRBJ2-1; the match to TRBD2 covers 7 bases. The CDR3 covers 16 residues. V gave up 6 bases and J gave up 1 base; unmatched junction bases: 9. The germline gives CDR1 MNHEY, CDR2 SMNVEV (reference sequence). CDR3 region: CASSLGLQKSYNEQFF. The CDR3 DNA follows: TGTGCCAGCAGCCTGGGACTACAAAAATCCTACAATGAGCAGTTCTTC.

The CDR3 DNA is TGCGCCAGCAGCCAAGGCCTAGTCCATGAGCAGTTCTTC. It encodes CASSQGLVHEQFF. This chain links TRBV4-1 with TRBJ2-1; D gene unclear. This CDR3 region has 13 residues. Germline V gene lookup returns CDR1 MGHRA and CDR2 YSYEKL. Between the trimmed V and J ends, which lost 1 base and 8 bases, there was a span of 9 bases.

CDR3 region: CATSRGDSPTYNEQFF. As DNA, the CDR3 is TGTGCCACCAGCAGGGGGGACAGCCCCACCTACAATGAGCAGTTCTTC. V gene TRBV15 combines with J gene TRBJ2-1, with 7 nucleotides matching TRBD1. CDR1 and CDR2 (germline): LNHNV, YYDKDF (reference sequence). The CDR3 runs 16 residues. The junction had 7 bases not matched to a gene; V was cut back by 3 bases and J by 2 bases.

The chain recombines TRBV30 with TRBJ1-2; 10 bases agree with TRBD1. In germline, CDR1 is GTSNPN, CDR2 SVGIG (reference sequence). V shed 1 base and J 3 bases; nucleotides not matched to a gene: 8. This CDR3 region has 16 residues. CDR3 loop: CAWSDPGTGEHYGYTF. CDR3 DNA sequence: TGTGCCTGGAGTGACCCAGGGACAGGGGAACACTATGGCTACACCTTC. The variable domain in full, with the rest retrieved from reference TRBV30 and TRBJ1-2, is SQTIHQWPATLVQPVGSPLSLECTVEGTSNPNLYWYRQAAGRGLQLLFYSVGIGQISSEVPQNLSASRPQDRQFILSSKKLLLSDSGFYLCAWSDPGTGEHYGYTFGSGTRLTVV.

The CDR3 nucleotides are TGTGCCAGCAGCTTAGTCGGCGGAAGCAATCAGCCCCAGCATTTT. Amino acid sequence: CASSLVGGSNQPQHF. This rearrangement joins TRBV7-9 to TRBJ1-5, with no clear D. This CDR3 is 15 amino acids long. Germline V lookup: CDR1 SEHNR, CDR2 FQNEAQ (reference sequence). The ends were cut back, 1 base at V and 1 base at J, with 8 bases in the middle.

V is TRBV11-2 and J is TRBJ2-7; 10 nucleotides align to TRBD1. The CDR3 is 16 amino acids. Trimming took 0 bases from V and 3 from J; bases not matched to a gene: 5. Germline V CDR1 and CDR2: SGHAT, FQNNGV. The chain's CDR3 is CASSLDPTGGYYEQYV. CDR3 bases: TGTGCCAGCAGCTTAGACCCGACAGGGGGCTACTACGAGCAGTACGTC.

The rearrangement links TRBV14 to TRBJ2-1; 12 nucleotides agree with TRBD2. Germline CDR1 and CDR2: SGHDN and FVKESK. The CDR3 covers 16 residues. Trimming took 6 bases from V and 8 from J; bases not matched to a gene: 11. CDR3 protein: CASRATLAGGMYEQFF. The CDR3 coding sequence is TGTGCCAGCAGGGCTACCCTAGCGGGGGGGATGTATGAGCAGTTCTTC.

The CDR3 here is CATAGGIPDTQYF. The CDR3 DNA is TGTGCCACGGCGGGGGGCATTCCAGATACGCAGTATTTT. This chain uses TRBV28 with TRBJ2-3; 8 bases line up with TRBD2. Unmatched junction bases numbered 7, after V lost 10 bases and J lost 4 bases. Germline assignment: CDR1 MDHEN and CDR2 SYDVKM. The CDR3 sequence is 13 residues long.

J is TRBJ2-6 and V is TRBV7-9; TRBD1 is a possible D gene (6 bases). Trimming pared 5 bases from V and 1 base from J, leaving 9 bases between. Germline lookup yields CDR1 SEHNR and CDR2 FQNEAQ (reference sequence). The CDR3 sequence is 15 residues long. Written as DNA, the CDR3 is TGTGCCAGCAGCGAACAGGGTTCTGGGGCCAACGTCCTGACTTTC. This sequence encodes CASSEQGSGANVLTF.

On this clone itself: The sample carries other DNA sequences with the same CDR3. The rearrangement links TRBV4-1 to TRBJ2-1; 9 bases line up with TRBD2. CDR3 length: 16 residues. V trimming: 0 bases; J trimming: 2 bases; junction bases outside the gene matches: 2. Germline lookup yields CDR1 MGHRA and CDR2 YSYEKL. The CDR3 here is CASSQEKRGAYNEQFF. CDR3 sequence (DNA): TGCGCCAGCAGCCAAGAAAAGCGGGGGGCCTACAATGAGCAGTTCTTC.

The V and J genes are TRBV5-3 and TRBJ2-5, with 7 bases aligning to TRBD2. TRBV5-3 is given ORF status, its function remaining uncertain. With 4 bases clipped from V and 5 bases from J, the junction kept 5 bases outside the gene matches. CDR3 length: 13 amino acids. The CDR3 loop is CARSKDGGETQYF. DNA for the CDR3: TGTGCCAGAAGCAAGGACGGGGGGGAGACCCAGTACTTC.

V is TRBV7-9 and J is TRBJ1-2, with 9 bases matching TRBD1. The ends lost 1 base at V and 6 bases at J; junction bases unmatched: 6. Germline loops: CDR1 SEHNR, CDR2 FQNEAQ (reference sequence). The CDR3 extends over 15 amino acids. The DNA for the CDR3 is TGTGCCAGCAGCTTAGGAAGGGACAGGGCAGATGGCTACACCTTC. Protein product: CASSLGRDRADGYTF.

The chain uses TRBV5-1 and TRBJ2-1, with 12 nucleotides matching TRBD2. Trimming at V came to 6 bases and at J to 7 bases, leaving 11 bases not matched to a gene. The germline CDR1 and CDR2 sequences are SGHRS and YFSETQ. The CDR3 runs 16 residues. The CDR3 nucleotides are TGCGCCAGCACCCCGGGGCGGACTAGCGGGGTGAATGAGCAGTTCTTC. Its protein is CASTPGRTSGVNEQFF. Full variable domain (rest looked up from reference TRBV5-1 and TRBJ2-1): KAGVTQTPRYLIKTRGQQVTLSCSPISGHRSVSWYQQTPGQGLQFLFEYFSETQRNKGNFPGRFSGRQFSNSRSEMNVSTLELGDSALYLCASTPGRTSGVNEQFFGPGTRLTVL.

This rearrangement joins TRBV2 to TRBJ1-6, with 8 positions matching TRBD1. After removal of 5 bases from V and 1 base from J, the junction contained 1 base not matched to a gene. There are 15 residues in the CDR3. Per the germline V gene, CDR1 is SNHLY and CDR2 is FYNNEI. In DNA, the CDR3 is TGTGCCAGCAGTACAGGGGGATCCTATAATTCACCCCTCCACTTT. It is translated as CASSTGGSYNSPLHF.

V and J are TRBV6-6 and TRBJ2-7, with D tentatively TRBD1 (5 bases). The V and J ends lost 0 bases and 4 bases respectively, with 10 bases between them. Germline-derived CDR1 and CDR2 are MNHNY and SVGAGI (reference sequence). The CDR3 consists of 14 residues. CDR3 sequence: CASSYSQARYEQYV. Here the CDR3 DNA reads TGTGCCAGCAGTTACTCACAGGCCCGATACGAGCAGTACGTC.

V usage is TRBV29-1 and J usage is TRBJ2-3; 9 bases agree with TRBD2. J lost 3 bases, V lost 5 bases, and 9 bases had no gene match. This CDR3 region has 15 residues. Germline V gene data show CDR1 as SQVTM and CDR2 as ANQGSEA. The CDR3, as DNA: TGCAGCGTTCATATAGCGGGGGAGGGGACAGATACGCAGTATTTT. It is translated as CSVHIAGEGTDTQYF.